One sample yielded the 26 T cell receptor beta chains listed below, sequenced in a study of CD8+CD57+ T cells in acquired aplastic anemia. The authors sequenced patients whose flow cytometry had shown CD8+CD57+ cell expansion. The template for TCR beta VDJ and CDR3 sequence profiling was genomic DNA. Each CDR3 protein gets one entry after TCRdb re-called the reads with MiXCR. This table holds a few hundred thousand distinct CDR3 sequences, approximately 32% found once. Specimen: sorted CD4+, CD8+, or CD8+CD57+ T cells (not recorded which) from PBMCs. These receptors all come from a human donor with aplastic anemia.

There are many counts of this clonotype. This sequence joins TRBV2 and TRBJ2-3; 8 positions match TRBD2. This CDR3 has 15 amino acids. Germline V gives CDR1 SNHLY, CDR2 FYNNEI. With V trimmed by 3 bases and J by 2 bases, 4 bases remained unmatched. The CDR3 protein is CASSERAGVTDTQYF. The DNA for the CDR3 is TGTGCCAGCAGTGAGAGAGCGGGGGTCACAGATACGCAGTATTTT.

This clonotype was counted many times. The J gene is TRBJ1-2, the V gene TRBV7-9; possibly TRBD1 for D (5 bases). The CDR3 has 13 residues. The ends were cut back, 2 bases at V and 6 bases at J, with 10 bases in the middle. Germline V gives CDR1 SEHNR, CDR2 FQNEAQ (reference sequence). This CDR3 reads CASSLQGSDGYTF. The DNA of the CDR3 is TGTGCCAGCAGCTTACAGGGTTCAGATGGCTACACCTTC.

This clonotype has just a few counts. The V call is TRBV2, the J call TRBJ2-7; D is ambiguous. This CDR3 contains 12 residues. With 5 bases removed from V and 7 bases from J, the gap between germline ends came to 12 bases. Germline V lookup: CDR1 SNHLY, CDR2 FYNNEI. CDR3 sequence: CASSYEFGEQYF. The CDR3 nucleotides are TGTGCCAGCAGTTACGAGTTTGGGGAGCAGTACTTC.

This clonotype was counted a few times. This may come from a read error, since a much larger clone is one base off. The gene calls are TRBV12-5 and TRBJ1-3; TRBD1 is a possible D gene (6 bases). Germline assignment: CDR1 LGHNT and CDR2 FRNRAP. The CDR3 contains 13 residues. The CDR3 loop is CASGSGDGSTIYF. The CDR3 DNA sequence: TGTGCTAGTGGATCAGGGGATGGAAGCACCATATATTTT.

This clonotype has more than one count but fewer than ten. The chain employs TRBV4-1 and TRBJ1-3; D is undetermined. Trimming removed 4 bases at V and 1 base at J, with 17 bases between. CDR1 MGHRA and CDR2 YSYEKL come from the germline V gene. The CDR3 totals 17 residues. The CDR3 DNA reads as TGCGCCAGCAGCCGCTTTCAGCTCATGGCGTCTGGAAACACCATATATTTT. Protein sequence: CASSRFQLMASGNTIYF.

This clonotype was recorded at least ten times. This CDR3 reads CASSLVFGNTEAFF. The DNA for the CDR3 is TGTGCCAGCAGCTTAGTTTTCGGGAACACTGAAGCTTTCTTT. This sequence joins TRBV7-2 and TRBJ1-1, with D hard to call. CDR3 length equals 14 residues. Germline V gene sequence: CDR1 SGHTA, CDR2 FQGNSA. The V gene lost 1 base and the J gene lost 1 base, with 7 bases spanning the gap.

This clonotype was recorded at least ten times. The chain uses TRBV19 and TRBJ2-5; D is tentatively TRBD1 or TRBD2 (5 bases each). CDR3 length: 13 amino acids. V was shortened by 6 bases and J by 4 bases, with 12 bases between the two germline ends. Germline CDR1 is LNHDA and CDR2 is SQIVND (reference sequence). The DNA for the CDR3 is TGTGCCAGTAGCATTGGGGGTGGAGAGACCCAGTACTTC. Protein: CASSIGGGETQYF.

This clonotype turned up a few times. V gene TRBV14 combines with J gene TRBJ2-1; possible D gene TRBD1, 6 bases. Per germline, CDR1 SGHDN and CDR2 FVKESK. V gave up 1 base and J gave up 3 bases, with 7 bases separating them. The CDR3 contains 14 residues. CDR3 sequence reads: CASSQGTVYNEQFF. In DNA, the CDR3 is TGTGCCAGCAGCCAAGGGACAGTCTACAATGAGCAGTTCTTC. The entire variable domain, with the rest obtained from reference TRBV14 and TRBJ2-1, is as follows: EAGVTQFPSHSVIEKGQTVTLRCDPISGHDNLYWYRRVMGKEIKFLLHFVKESKQDESGMPNNRFLAERTGGTYSTLKVQPAELEDSGVYFCASSQGTVYNEQFFGPGTRLTVL.

The J gene is TRBJ1-5, the V gene TRBV20-1, with unresolved D. Germline loops: CDR1 DFQATT, CDR2 SNEGSKA (reference sequence). Trimming removed 3 bases at V and 0 bases at J, with 21 bases between. The CDR3 length is 18 residues. In nucleotides, the CDR3 is TGCAGTGCTAGTCGTCCCAGAGGAAGGGATTATAGCAATCAGCCCCAGCATTTT. Encoded protein: CSASRPRGRDYSNQPQHF.

At least ten counts were recorded for this clonotype. The chain couples TRBV9 to TRBJ2-7; D gene unclear. CDR3 size: 9 residues. Germline V lookup: CDR1 SGDLS, CDR2 YYNGEE. Trimming stripped 0 bases from V and 13 bases from J, with 5 bases between. Here the CDR3 reads CASSVVGYF. In nucleotides, the CDR3 is TGTGCCAGCAGCGTAGTCGGATACTTC.

For this clonotype: With a much larger clone just one base away, this may be a read error. In this CDR3 the conserved last residue, phenylalanine or tryptophan, is missing, so a read error is likely. The chain uses TRBV2 and TRBJ1-5, with unresolved D. V was clipped by 5 bases and J by 1 base, with 9 bases between them. The CDR3 runs to 14 residues. Per germline, CDR1 SNHLY and CDR2 FYNNEI. CDR3 amino acids: CASSLGVSNQPQHS. The DNA of the CDR3 is TGTGCCAGCAGTTTGGGAGTCAGCAATCAGCCCCAGCATTCT.

J is TRBJ1-5 and V is TRBV3-1, with D perhaps matching TRBD1 (6 bases). Trimming cost V 1 base and J 6 bases, with 19 bases left between them. Germline CDR1 reads LGHDT; CDR2 reads YNNKEL (reference sequence). The CDR3 is made up of 17 amino acids. CDR3 amino acids: CASSQGVSGGGGQPQHF. Here the CDR3 DNA reads TGTGCCAGCAGCCAAGGTGTTTCGGGGGGAGGGGGTCAGCCCCAGCATTTT.

This clonotype was detected ten times or more. The rearrangement uses TRBV29-1 and TRBJ2-1; tentatively, D is TRBD1 or TRBD2 (5 bases each). Germline CDR1 is SQVTM and CDR2 is ANQGSEA. The CDR3 is made up of 12 amino acids. Trimming removed 0 bases at V and 8 bases at J, with 8 bases between. The CDR3 reads CSVEDGGYEQFF. DNA for the CDR3: TGCAGCGTTGAAGATGGGGGTTATGAGCAGTTCTTC.

This clonotype turned up a few times. The CDR3 is CSARAGTLEEKLFF. The CDR3 region has the DNA TGCAGTGCTAGAGCCGGGACTCTAGAAGAAAAACTGTTTTTT. The chain is built from TRBV20-1 and TRBJ1-4; D possibly corresponds to TRBD1 (5 bases). The V end lost 1 base, the J end lost 8 bases, and 14 bases lay between the germline ends. The CDR3 covers 14 residues. Germline V lookup: CDR1 DFQATT, CDR2 SNEGSKA (reference sequence).

This clonotype was detected a few times. This rearrangement joins TRBV10-3 to TRBJ1-1; tentative D call: TRBD1 (5 bases). Per the germline V gene, CDR1 is ENHRY and CDR2 is SYGVKD. The CDR3 runs to 16 residues. V was pared by 2 bases and J by 4 bases, with 17 bases between. The CDR3 DNA sequence: TGTGCCATCAGTGAGAAGGGGAATGTACGAGGCACTGAAGCTTTCTTT. It translates to CAISEKGNVRGTEAFF.

V gene TRBV11-1 combines with J gene TRBJ2-7, with a weak D call TRBD1 (5 bases). Germline V gene lookup returns CDR1 SGHAT and CDR2 FQDESV (reference sequence). V shed 0 bases and J shed 1 base, with 13 bases lying between them. The CDR3 has 16 residues. The CDR3 loop is CASSLAGAGISYEQYF. The CDR3 coding sequence is TGTGCCAGCAGCTTAGCTGGGGCAGGGATATCCTACGAGCAGTACTTC.

A single count supports this clonotype. The J gene is TRBJ1-5, the V gene TRBV2, with TRBD1 as a possible D gene (5 bases). This CDR3 is built from 14 residues. Germline V gives CDR1 SNHLY, CDR2 FYNNEI. With 4 bases removed from V and 4 bases from J, the gap between germline ends came to 11 bases. CDR3 DNA: TGTGCCAGCAGTGCTAGTAGACAGAATCAGCCCCAGCATTTT. Encoded protein: CASSASRQNQPQHF.

This clonotype was seen at least ten times. V is TRBV7-9 and J is TRBJ1-1; 7 nucleotides match TRBD1. The CDR3 consists of 14 residues. J was trimmed by 3 bases and V by 5 bases; bases with no gene match: 6. CDR1 is SEHNR, CDR2 FQNEAQ, per germline (reference sequence). CDR3 sequence (DNA): TGTGCCAGCAGCGAACAGGGGTGGGACACTGAAGCTTTCTTT. Translating it yields CASSEQGWDTEAFF.

This clonotype was seen only a few times. The chain carries TRBV3-1 and TRBJ1-6; D ambiguous. CDR3 size: 18 residues. Germline V gives CDR1 LGHDT, CDR2 YNNKEL (reference sequence). The ends were cut back, 0 bases at V and 14 bases at J, with 26 bases in the middle. The CDR3 spells CASSQDIRVGRPPRTLHF. CDR3 sequence (DNA): TGTGCCAGCAGCCAAGATATAAGAGTAGGCAGGCCTCCTAGGACCCTCCACTTT.

In regard to this clonotype: A much larger clonotype is one base distant, so this may be a read error. This likely comes from a read error, as the CDR3 has no conserved phenylalanine or tryptophan at its end. This chain joins TRBV11-1 and TRBJ1-3, with D tentatively TRBD1 (6 bases). With 0 bases removed from V and 0 bases from J, the gap between germline ends came to 12 bases. The CDR3 runs 17 residues. The V gene's germline CDR1 is SGHAT and CDR2 FQDESV (reference sequence). CDR3 nucleotides: TGTGCCAGCAGCTTAGCGGGGGGACACTTCTCTGGAAACACCATATATTCT. It codes for CASSLAGGHFSGNTIYS.

The chain is built from TRBV10-3 and TRBJ2-5, with 12 positions matching TRBD2. Germline CDR1 is ENHRY and CDR2 is SYGVKD. The CDR3 contains 16 residues. J lost 4 bases, V lost 4 bases, and 7 bases had no gene match. The CDR3 nucleotides read TGTGCCATCAGTGCTAGCGGGGGGGCCTTATTAGAGACCCAGTACTTC. This gives the protein CAISASGGALLETQYF.

The chain is built from TRBV7-2 and TRBJ2-5; TRBD2 matches at 8 bases. After removal of 5 bases from V and 5 bases from J, the junction contained 13 bases not matched to a gene. CDR1 and CDR2 (germline): SGHTA, FQGNSA. CDR3 length equals 16 residues. The CDR3 is CASSPGGEGATETQYF. CDR3 sequence (DNA): TGTGCCAGCAGCCCCGGGGGGGAAGGGGCTACGGAGACCCAGTACTTC.

This clonotype is medium-sized (0.01 to 0.1%) by share. The chain is built from TRBV19 and TRBJ1-5, with D unresolved. In germline, CDR1 is LNHDA, CDR2 SQIVND (reference sequence). CDR3 length: 14 residues. The ends were cut back, 1 base at V and 3 bases at J, with 7 bases in the middle. CDR3 region: CASSIGQNNQPQHF. In nucleotides, the CDR3 is TGTGCCAGTAGTATAGGGCAGAACAATCAGCCCCAGCATTTT.

This clonotype was seen a handful of times. This sequence joins TRBV2 and TRBJ2-2, with 8 positions matching TRBD1. Germline V gives CDR1 SNHLY, CDR2 FYNNEI. V shed 7 bases, J shed 6 bases, and the junction held 13 bases outside the gene matches. The CDR3 is made up of 16 amino acids. The DNA for the CDR3 is TGTGCCAGCAAAAGGACAGGGATGGATTTTGCCGGGGAGCTGTTTTTT. It encodes CASKRTGMDFAGELFF. Filled out from reference TRBV2 and TRBJ2-2, the complete variable domain reads EPEVTQTPSHQVTQMGQEVILRCVPISNHLYFYWYRQILGQKVEFLVSFYNNEISEKSEIFDDQFSVERPDGSNFTLKIRSTKLEDSAMYFCASKRTGMDFAGELFFGEGSRLTVL.

V and J are TRBV7-8 and TRBJ2-3; D is undetermined. From germline, CDR1 is SGHVS and CDR2 FQNEAQ. With 8 bases removed from V and 4 bases from J, the gap between germline ends came to 13 bases. The CDR3 loop spans 13 amino acids. Written as DNA, the CDR3 is TGTGCCAGCTCACCACCGCCCCCAGATACGCAGTATTTT. Its protein product is CASSPPPPDTQYF.

The sample holds many counts of this clonotype. This chain uses TRBV19 with TRBJ1-5; no reliable D call. The CDR3 has 13 residues. The germline V gene has CDR1 LNHDA and CDR2 SQIVND (reference sequence). V was trimmed by 4 bases and J by 3 bases, leaving 7 bases between them. The CDR3 here is CASSTQDNQPQHF. In nucleotides, the CDR3 is TGTGCCAGTAGTACCCAAGACAATCAGCCCCAGCATTTT.